The 29 T cell receptor beta chains below all came from one sample that was sequenced in a study of OX40 agonist ivuxolimab in advanced cancers. Profiled with immunoSEQ multiplex PCR; TCRdb holds only in-frame clones, not every one. The sample has about 91,000 clones; about nine tenths are singletons. This material consisted of CD4+ or CD8+ T cells sorted from blood, taken in a trial of the OX40 agonist ivuxolimab. The receptor set was obtained from an adult with an advanced solid tumor such as melanoma, head and neck, liver or kidney cancer.

This chain joins TRBV28 and TRBJ1-5; no firm D call. The germline V gene has CDR1 MDHEN and CDR2 SYDVKM. Trimming left V 3 bases short and J 4 bases short, with 4 bases between. This CDR3 is built from 12 residues. The CDR3 here is CASSFRNQPQHF. The DNA for the CDR3 is TGTGCCAGCAGTTTCCGGAATCAGCCCCAGCATTTT.

The chain links TRBV9 to TRBJ2-1, with unresolved D. Trimming took off 0 bases at V and 4 bases at J, with 8 bases between the two ends. Germline V gene data show CDR1 as SGDLS and CDR2 as YYNGEE. This CDR3 has 14 residues. The DNA for the CDR3 is TGTGCCAGCAGCGTAGTTGACAATTACAATGAGCAGTTCTTC. Translation: CASSVVDNYNEQFF. The whole variable domain, filled in from reference TRBV9 and TRBJ2-1, reads DSGVTQTPKHLITATGQRVTLRCSPRSGDLSVYWYQQSLDQGLQFLIQYYNGEERAKGNILERFSAQQFPDLHSELNLSSLELGDSALYFCASSVVDNYNEQFFGPGTRLTVL.

This clone is a singleton in its sample. The V and J genes are TRBV6-1 and TRBJ1-1; no clear D. V lost 5 bases and J 1 base, leaving 8 bases between the germline ends. The CDR3 loop spans 13 amino acids. CDR1 is MNHNS and CDR2 is SASEGT in the germline V gene. As DNA, the CDR3 is TGTGCCAGCAGTCCATATGGGAACACTGAAGCTTTCTTT. Amino acids: CASSPYGNTEAFF.

The chain joins TRBV27 to TRBJ2-5, with 8 bases identical to TRBD2. This CDR3 has 14 residues. Germline loops: CDR1 MNHEY, CDR2 SMNVEV (reference sequence). V was clipped by 6 bases and J by 5 bases; unmatched bases: 8. This chain's CDR3 is CASRSAGEVETQYF. CDR3 DNA: TGTGCCAGCAGATCAGCGGGAGAGGTGGAGACCCAGTACTTC.

The chain employs TRBV5-1 and TRBJ2-7; 12 nucleotides agree with TRBD2. V gave up 4 bases and J gave up 2 bases; unmatched junction bases: 4. CDR1 is SGHRS and CDR2 is YFSETQ in the germline V gene. The CDR3 loop spans 15 amino acids. In nucleotides, the CDR3 is TGCGCCAGCAGCGTCGGACTAGCGGGGACCTACGAGCAGTACTTC. It translates to CASSVGLAGTYEQYF. The variable domain in full, with the rest retrieved from reference TRBV5-1 and TRBJ2-7, is KAGVTQTPRYLIKTRGQQVTLSCSPISGHRSVSWYQQTPGQGLQFLFEYFSETQRNKGNFPGRFSGRQFSNSRSEMNVSTLELGDSALYLCASSVGLAGTYEQYFGPGTRLTVT.

The CDR3 nucleotides read TGTGCCAGCAGCTTCCAGAATTCACCCCTCCACTTT. Amino acids: CASSFQNSPLHF. The rearrangement joins TRBV7-2 to TRBJ1-6; D is unclear. Germline V gene lookup returns CDR1 SGHTA and CDR2 FQGNSA. Trimming shortened V by 3 bases and J by 7 bases, and 4 bases separated the two germline ends. The CDR3 spans 12 residues.

This chain links TRBV9 with TRBJ1-3; TRBD1 agrees at 7 bases. CDR1 is SGDLS, CDR2 YYNGEE, per germline. Trimming at V came to 0 bases and at J to 2 bases, leaving 2 bases not matched to a gene. The CDR3 length is 15 residues. The CDR3 loop reads CASSVEDRAGNTIYF. CDR3 bases: TGTGCCAGCAGCGTAGAAGACAGGGCTGGAAACACCATATATTTT.

The chain links TRBV19 to TRBJ2-5; 11 positions match TRBD2. There are 15 residues in the CDR3. Germline V CDR1 and CDR2: LNHDA, SQIVND (reference sequence). Written as DNA, the CDR3 is TGTTTGTTGGGGACTAGCGGAGGAATGAGGGAGACCCAGTACTTC. Translated, it gives CLLGTSGGMRETQYF.

This clone is a singleton in its sample. The chain carries TRBV5-6 and TRBJ2-7; TRBD2 might be the D (5 bases). Trimming took off 0 bases at V and 7 bases at J, with 11 bases between the two ends. Germline CDR1 reads SGHDT; CDR2 reads YYEEEE. The CDR3 totals 13 residues. CDR3 in DNA: TGTGCCAGCAGCTTGGAGCCACTAGGTGAGCAGTACTTC. As protein: CASSLEPLGEQYF.

This chain joins TRBV21-1 and TRBJ2-1. TRBV21-1 is noted as a pseudogene. This CDR3 is 14 amino acids long. In nucleotides, the CDR3 is TGTGCCAGCAGCAAAGTCCCCTTTGGAAGTGAGCAGTTCTTC. Amino acid sequence: CASSKVPFGSEQFF.

The chain uses TRBV6-1 and TRBJ1-1; 10 positions agree with TRBD1. The V gene end was trimmed by 6 bases and the J gene end by 6 bases; junction bases not matched to a gene: 7. Germline V gene lookup returns CDR1 MNHNS and CDR2 SASEGT. The CDR3 totals 14 residues. The CDR3 region is CASRWTGGESEAFF. For the CDR3, the DNA is TGTGCCAGCAGGTGGACAGGGGGAGAGTCTGAAGCTTTCTTT.

The chain uses TRBV7-2 and TRBJ2-7; D remains unclear. Per the germline V gene, CDR1 is SGHTA and CDR2 is FQGNSA. With 9 bases removed from V and 1 base from J, the gap between germline ends came to 13 bases. The CDR3 is made up of 13 amino acids. The CDR3: CASRLPPSYEQYF. CDR3 coding DNA: TGTGCCAGTCGCCTGCCACCTTCCTACGAGCAGTACTTC.

The chain joins TRBV5-4 to TRBJ2-5; 7 nucleotides line up with TRBD1. The CDR3 covers 14 residues. Germline CDR1 reads SGHNT; CDR2 reads YYREEE (reference sequence). Losses at the gene ends were 3 bases for V and 4 bases for J; bases not matched to a gene: 6. The chain's CDR3 is CASSSGQAIETQYF. CDR3 coding DNA: TGTGCCAGCAGCTCCGGACAGGCAATAGAGACCCAGTACTTC.

The chain combines TRBV5-6 with TRBJ2-1; D may match TRBD1 or TRBD2 (5 bases each). The germline CDR1 and CDR2 sequences are SGHDT and YYEEEE. The CDR3 is 14 residues long. With 4 bases removed from V and 4 bases from J, the gap between germline ends came to 12 bases. CDR3 residues: CASSLDWGYNEQFF. CDR3 coding DNA: TGTGCCAGCAGCCTAGACTGGGGGTACAATGAGCAGTTCTTC. The full variable domain, in which reference TRBV5-6 and TRBJ2-1 provide the parts outside the CDR3, is DAGVTQSPTHLIKTRGQQVTLRCSPKSGHDTVSWYQQALGQGPQFIFQYYEEEERQRGNFPDRFSGHQFPNYSSELNVNALLLGDSALYLCASSLDWGYNEQFFGPGTRLTVL.

The chain combines TRBV5-5 with TRBJ1-5; no clear D. The V end lost 4 bases, the J end lost 0 bases, and 11 bases lay between the germline ends. The CDR3 is 15 residues long. CDR1 is SGHKS and CDR2 is YYEKEE in the germline V gene (reference sequence). In nucleotides, the CDR3 is TGTGCCAGCAGCCGTGAGTGGAATAGCAATCAGCCCCAGCATTTT. It encodes CASSREWNSNQPQHF.

The J gene is TRBJ2-2, the V gene TRBV27; 9 bases are shared with TRBD2. Germline loops: CDR1 MNHEY, CDR2 SMNVEV (reference sequence). CDR3 length: 17 amino acids. After removal of 1 base from V and 7 bases from J, the junction contained 10 bases not matched to a gene. CDR3 in amino acids: CASSLYSSGTYGGELFF. As DNA, the CDR3 is TGTGCCAGCAGTTTATACTCTAGCGGGACATATGGCGGGGAGCTGTTTTTT.

The CDR3 loop reads CASSYENTGELFF. The CDR3 coding sequence is TGTGCCAGCAGTTACGAGAACACCGGGGAGCTGTTTTTT. V usage is TRBV6-5 and J usage is TRBJ2-2; D is uncertain. Germline V gene sequence: CDR1 MNHEY, CDR2 SVGAGI. The CDR3 covers 13 residues. V lost 2 bases and J lost 1, with 2 bases in between.

Only a few counts were recorded for this clone. The V and J genes are TRBV5-1 and TRBJ1-1; no firm D call. The germline CDR1 and CDR2 sequences are SGHRS and YFSETQ. V was trimmed by 4 bases and J by 2 bases, leaving 12 bases between them. The CDR3 has 14 amino acids. Written as DNA, the CDR3 is TGCGCCAGCAGCCTACAGACGGTTAACACTGAAGCTTTCTTT. It codes for CASSLQTVNTEAFF.

This clone came up once. The gene calls are TRBV5-4 and TRBJ2-7; possibly TRBD2 for D (5 bases). Germline CDR1 reads SGHNT; CDR2 reads YYREEE (reference sequence). V dropped 4 bases and J dropped 6 bases, with 14 bases sitting between them. The CDR3 spans 13 residues. The CDR3, as DNA: TGTGCCAGCAGCCCAGGACGGGAACGCGAGCAGTACTTC. It specifies CASSPGREREQYF.

CDR3 sequence reads: CASSTGLAYLNEQFF. Written as DNA, the CDR3 is TGCGCCAGCAGCACGGGACTAGCGTACCTCAATGAGCAGTTCTTC. The rearrangement uses TRBV5-1 and TRBJ2-1; TRBD2 agrees at 10 bases. Germline loops: CDR1 SGHRS, CDR2 YFSETQ. There are 15 residues in the CDR3. Losses at the gene ends were 4 bases for V and 6 bases for J; bases not matched to a gene: 7.

V is TRBV7-2 and J is TRBJ2-1; tentatively, D is TRBD1 or TRBD2 (5 bases each). Deletions cut 4 bases from V and 2 bases from J, with 12 bases between. Looked up from germline, CDR1 is SGHTA and CDR2 is FQGNSA. This CDR3 contains 15 residues. The CDR3 DNA follows: TGTGCCAGCAGCTCGGGACCTCTCGCCTACAATGAGCAGTTCTTC. Encoded protein: CASSSGPLAYNEQFF.

This clone was detected only once. The rearrangement uses TRBV6-1 and TRBJ2-3, with 8 bases lining up with TRBD2. CDR1 is MNHNS and CDR2 is SASEGT in the germline V gene. With 5 bases clipped from V and 0 bases from J, the junction kept 4 bases outside the gene matches. The CDR3 totals 15 residues. The CDR3, as DNA: TGTGCCAGCAGTAAGCGGGGGACTAGCACAGATACGCAGTATTTT. Its translation is CASSKRGTSTDTQYF.

The chain uses TRBV11-1 and TRBJ2-5, with D unresolved. Trimming removed 0 bases from V and 7 bases from J, with 3 bases in between. Germline V gives CDR1 SGHAT, CDR2 FQDESV (reference sequence). The CDR3 is 11 amino acids. For the CDR3, the DNA is TGTGCCAGCAGCTTAGCGGGGACCCAGTACTTC. Its translation is CASSLAGTQYF. Full variable domain (missing parts from reference TRBV11-1 and TRBJ2-5): EAEVAQSPRYKITEKSQAVAFWCDPISGHATLYWYRQILGQGPELLVQFQDESVVDDSQLPKDRFSAERLKGVDSTLKIQPAELGDSAMYLCASSLAGTQYFGPGTRLLVL.

This chain joins TRBV2 and TRBJ2-5; TRBD2 matches 10 bases. Germline assignment: CDR1 SNHLY and CDR2 FYNNEI. CDR3 length: 14 amino acids. V dropped 3 bases and J dropped 7; count of bases not matched to a gene: 5. The CDR3 protein is CASSEGLASRTQYF. The CDR3 DNA reads as TGTGCCAGCAGTGAGGGACTAGCGTCTCGGACCCAGTACTTC.

The chain combines TRBV5-1 with TRBJ2-5; 8 nucleotides align to TRBD1. Trimming at V came to 3 bases and at J to 1 base, leaving 2 bases not matched to a gene. This CDR3 is built from 14 residues. CDR1 and CDR2 (germline): SGHRS, YFSETQ. The CDR3 region has the DNA TGCGCCAGCAGCTCGACAGGGGTCCAAGAGACCCAGTACTTC. It is translated as CASSSTGVQETQYF.

The chain employs TRBV18 and TRBJ2-6; the D gene is possibly TRBD1 (6 bases). V lost 5 bases and J lost 2, with 10 bases in between. The CDR3 is made up of 15 amino acids. From germline, CDR1 is KGHSH and CDR2 LQKENI. The CDR3 spells CASSAQGTGANVLTF. CDR3 bases: TGTGCCAGCTCAGCACAGGGTACTGGGGCCAACGTCCTGACTTTC.

CDR3 in DNA: TGCGCCAGCAGCGGTGGGGGTGGGGAGAAAATGGAGACCCAGTACTTC. This codes for CASSGGGGEKMETQYF. The chain uses TRBV5-1 and TRBJ2-5; D is perhaps TRBD1 or TRBD2 (5 bases each). CDR1 is SGHRS, CDR2 YFSETQ, per germline. This CDR3 has 16 amino acids. Trimming removed 4 bases from V and 5 bases from J, with 21 bases in between.

This clone was counted once. The chain is built from TRBV28 and TRBJ1-5; D remains ambiguous. The CDR3 contains 16 residues. Germline loops: CDR1 MDHEN, CDR2 SYDVKM. Trimming shortened V by 5 bases and J by 0 bases, and 14 bases separated the two germline ends. The chain's CDR3 is CASSGLAGDSNQPQHF. The CDR3 DNA reads TGTGCCAGCAGTGGATTAGCAGGCGATAGCAATCAGCCCCAGCATTTT.

This clone showed up just once. The chain carries TRBV7-6 and TRBJ2-2, with 11 nucleotides matching TRBD2. V trimming: 4 bases; J trimming: 6 bases; junction bases outside the gene matches: 4. This CDR3 comprises 15 residues. Germline lookup yields CDR1 SGHVS and CDR2 FNYEAQ. The CDR3 bases are TGTGCCAGCAGCTGGAGGACTAGCGGGTCCGGGGAGCTGTTTTTT. The encoded protein is CASSWRTSGSGELFF.